This TCR beta chain was found in a study of blood T cell repertoires in COVID-19. Overall study context: COVID-19 samples collected from the United States, Italy and Spain covered acute and convalescent phases. Nucleic acid was either cDNA or gDNA, and it came from T cells, B-cell-depleted T cells, or PBMCs.

This CDR3 region has 14 residues. V lost 6 bases, J lost 2 bases, and 11 bases lay in between. Germline V lookup: CDR1 MNHEY, CDR2 SMNVEV (reference sequence). Study processing details: Using reference gene primer amplification, nucleated cell counts were estimated. TCRdb's copy holds only in-frame clones and misses some; the assay was immunoSEQ multiplex PCR. V and J calls and clone size are copied from that table; D and trimming were computed from the DNA. The table lists about 250,000 clones, under 85% of them singletons. The chain links TRBV27 to TRBJ2-1; D gene unclear. The sample taken for sequencing was peripheral blood. This sequence originates from a human donor in a cohort sampled during active COVID-19. CDR3: CASSLDGPYNEQFF. CDR3 in DNA: TGTGCCAGCAGCCTAGACGGCCCCTACAATGAGCAGTTCTTC.